Following are 16 T cell receptor beta chains from one sample sequenced in a study of cytotoxic CD8 clonotypes in ibrutinib-treated CLL (dated by TCRdb to the early 2020s). The library was generated by the immunoSEQ multiplex PCR assay. What TCRdb holds here is the immuneACCESS table cut down to in-frame rearrangements. Part of the clones is not present; checked against another copy, under half of the missing clones reflect an unresolved V gene, and the others are unexplained. Within this sample are around 310,000 clones, with about 80% of them counted one time only. Over 5.5% of the sample is in the top ten clones. The sample in question was PBMCs, obtained before ibrutinib treatment. The source is a human donor with chronic lymphocytic leukemia.

This chain joins TRBV10-3 and TRBJ1-2; D gene unclear. V was pared by 8 bases and J by 6 bases, with 4 bases between. The CDR3 is 9 residues long. CDR1 is ENHRY and CDR2 is SYGVKD in the germline V gene. CDR3 coding DNA: TGTGCCATCGGAGATGGCTACACCTTC. Protein sequence: CAIGDGYTF.

The rearrangement links TRBV2 to TRBJ2-5, with TRBD1 matching over 11 bases. The germline gives CDR1 SNHLY, CDR2 FYNNEI. V lost 6 bases and J lost 2; bases outside the gene matches: 5. This CDR3 contains 15 residues. CDR3 DNA: TGTGCCAGCAGGAGGGGGACAGGGGGACAAGAGACCCAGTACTTC. Its protein product is CASRRGTGGQETQYF.

The chain employs TRBV25-1 and TRBJ2-1; TRBD2 agrees at 8 bases. Unmatched junction bases numbered 10, after V lost 6 bases and J lost 0 bases. CDR1 and CDR2 (germline): MGHDK, SYGVNS. CDR3 length equals 17 residues. CDR3 nucleotide sequence: TGTGCCAGCAGCGGCCTGGCCGGGACTAGCTCCTACAATGAGCAGTTCTTC. Its translation: CASSGLAGTSSYNEQFF.

The CDR3 spells CASSLVQDAFYGYTF. The DNA for the CDR3 is TGTGCCAGCAGCTTAGTACAGGACGCCTTCTATGGCTACACCTTC. The genes are TRBV7-9 and TRBJ1-2, with a weak D call TRBD1 (5 bases). V shed 1 base and J shed 4 bases, with 13 bases lying between them. The CDR3 contains 15 residues. Germline values: CDR1 SEHNR, CDR2 FQNEAQ (reference sequence). Variable domain in full (rest from reference TRBV7-9 and TRBJ1-2): DTGVSQNPRHKITKRGQNVTFRCDPISEHNRLYWYRQTLGQGPEFLTYFQNEAQLEKSRLLSDRFSAERPKGSFSTLEIQRTEQGDSAMYLCASSLVQDAFYGYTFGSGTRLTVV.

The J gene is TRBJ2-3, the V gene TRBV9; 8 nucleotides line up with TRBD1. Germline V gives CDR1 SGDLS, CDR2 YYNGEE. J gave up 2 bases and V 5 bases, and 7 bases lay outside the gene matches. The length of the CDR3 is 15 residues. CDR3 coding DNA: TGTGCCAGCAGTTATACGACAGGGGACACAGATACGCAGTATTTT. Translated, it gives CASSYTTGDTDTQYF. The full variable domain, its missing parts supplied by reference TRBV9 and TRBJ2-3, is DSGVTQTPKHLITATGQRVTLRCSPRSGDLSVYWYQQSLDQGLQFLIQYYNGEERAKGNILERFSAQQFPDLHSELNLSSLELGDSALYFCASSYTTGDTDTQYFGPGTRLTVL.

This clone was seen only a few times. The J gene is TRBJ2-1, the V gene TRBV4-2, with D hard to call. The CDR3 loop spans 13 amino acids. V was cut by 6 bases and J by 5 bases, with 11 bases left in between. From germline, CDR1 is LGHNA and CDR2 YNFKEQ. CDR3 in amino acids: CASRLTTNNEQFF. For the CDR3, the DNA is TGTGCCAGCAGATTAACTACGAACAATGAGCAGTTCTTC.

V and J are TRBV19 and TRBJ1-2, with no clear D. Per germline, CDR1 LNHDA and CDR2 SQIVND (reference sequence). This CDR3 is built from 11 residues. The V end was cut by 6 bases, the J end by 9 bases, with 11 bases between. CDR3 nucleotides: TGTGCCAGTAGCCTGGGATATCGCTACACCTTC. Its protein product is CASSLGYRYTF. The full variable domain, rest sourced from reference TRBV19 and TRBJ1-2, is DGGITQSPKYLFRKEGQNVTLSCEQNLNHDAMYWYRQDPGQGLRLIYYSQIVNDFQKGDIAEGYSVSREKKESFPLTVTSAQKNPTAFYLCASSLGYRYTFGSGTRLTVV.

The chain carries TRBV11-2 and TRBJ2-1, with 8 positions matching TRBD2. The CDR3 consists of 15 residues. Germline CDR1 and CDR2: SGHAT and FQNNGV. V shed 0 bases, J shed 10 bases, and the junction held 8 bases outside the gene matches. The CDR3 region is CASSLEREGLLEQFF. In nucleotides, the CDR3 is TGTGCCAGCAGCTTAGAACGGGAGGGCCTTTTGGAGCAGTTCTTC.

The chain has TRBV4-1 and TRBJ1-5; the D gene is possibly TRBD1 (6 bases). The CDR3 sequence is 14 residues long. Trimming removed 3 bases at V and 4 bases at J, with 10 bases between. The germline gives CDR1 MGHRA, CDR2 YSYEKL. CDR3 sequence (DNA): TGCGCCAGCAGCCAGGCCAGGGGAAATCAGCCCCAGCATTTT. The encoded protein is CASSQARGNQPQHF.

This clone has a handful of counts. V and J are TRBV13 and TRBJ1-4; possibly TRBD1 for D (5 bases). Germline CDR1 and CDR2: PRHDT and FYEKMQ (reference sequence). This CDR3 is 15 amino acids long. V lost 5 bases to trimming and J lost 3 bases, with 13 bases between them. CDR3 sequence (DNA): TGTGCCAGCAGCCACGGACGGGGGGCTAATGAAAAACTGTTTTTT. It codes for CASSHGRGANEKLFF.

The chain couples TRBV5-1 to TRBJ2-1; 10 positions match TRBD1. V shed 0 bases, J shed 10 bases, and the junction held 4 bases outside the gene matches. Germline-derived CDR1 and CDR2 are SGHRS and YFSETQ. This CDR3 region has 14 residues. In DNA form, the CDR3 reads TGCGCCAGCAGCTTGGAGGGGACAGGGGACGAGCAGTTCTTC. Protein sequence: CASSLEGTGDEQFF.

This clone is a singleton in its sample. This chain joins TRBV7-2 and TRBJ1-5; a possible D gene is TRBD1 (6 bases). This CDR3 has 16 residues. V lost 5 bases and J 5 bases, leaving 19 bases between the germline ends. Germline V lookup: CDR1 SGHTA, CDR2 FQGNSA. The CDR3 DNA reads as TGTGCCAGCAGCCCCCACGGGGCAGGGGCTGATCAGCCCCAGCATTTT. Amino acids: CASSPHGAGADQPQHF. Complete variable domain (other parts from reference TRBV7-2 and TRBJ1-5): GAGVSQSPSNKVTEKGKDVELRCDPISGHTALYWYRQSLGQGLEFLIYFQGNSAPDKSGLPSDRFSAERTGGSVSTLTIQRTQQEDSAVYLCASSPHGAGADQPQHFGDGTRLSIL.

The CDR3 DNA is TGCGCCAGCAGCCAAGATATGATAGGGGTGGCCGGGGAGCTGTTTTTT. It translates to CASSQDMIGVAGELFF. The chain recombines TRBV4-3 with TRBJ2-2; D is perhaps TRBD1 (5 bases). CDR1 and CDR2 from the germline V gene are LGHNA and YSLEER. V was clipped by 0 bases and J by 6 bases, with 14 bases between them. CDR3 length: 16 amino acids.

V and J are TRBV15 and TRBJ1-5, with no clear D. The CDR3 has 15 residues. Germline V gene data show CDR1 as LNHNV and CDR2 as YYDKDF (reference sequence). Trimming shortened V by 0 bases and J by 7 bases, and 13 bases separated the two germline ends. The CDR3 is CATSRDMRADQPQHF. The CDR3 nucleotides read TGTGCCACCAGCAGAGATATGAGGGCGGACCAGCCCCAGCATTTT.

This sequence joins TRBV2 and TRBJ2-1; D is perhaps TRBD1 (6 bases). CDR1 SNHLY and CDR2 FYNNEI come from the germline V gene. The CDR3 totals 13 residues. The CDR3 coding sequence is TGTGCAAAACGGACAGCGCAAAACAATGAGCAGTTCTTC. Amino acids: CAKRTAQNNEQFF.

About this clone itself: Other DNA sequences in the sample encode the same CDR3. The chain recombines TRBV5-6 with TRBJ2-7; D ambiguous. There are 12 residues in the CDR3. CDR1 and CDR2 (germline): SGHDT, YYEEEE. Trimming stripped 0 bases from V and 4 bases from J, with 5 bases between. The CDR3: CASSLGGYEQYF. The CDR3 nucleotides read TGTGCCAGCAGCTTGGGGGGTTACGAGCAGTACTTC. Based on the CDR3 plus reference TRBV5-6 and TRBJ2-7, the full variable domain is DAGVTQSPTHLIKTRGQQVTLRCSPKSGHDTVSWYQQALGQGPQFIFQYYEEEERQRGNFPDRFSGHQFPNYSSELNVNALLLGDSALYLCASSLGGYEQYFGPGTRLTVT.